A single sample is the source of the 5 T cell receptor beta chains below, sequenced in a study of T cells in Graves' hyperthyroidism and ophthalmopathy. Amplification of TCR beta CDR3 regions was performed using RNA transcripts as template. Carried out on the TCR CDR3, a first-round RT-PCR used the HTBI primer set. MiXCR, applied by TCRdb to the multiplex PCR reads, yields one record per CDR3 protein. The sample has some 500,000 distinct CDR3 sequences; roughly 14% are singletons. The sequenced sample was blood. The receptors were sampled from a woman aged 18-29 years with Graves' hyperthyroidism.

Many counts were recorded for this clonotype. The CDR3 DNA reads TGCGCCAGCAGTGCCCGGGTTGACGCGGGTCTGTACGAGCAGTACTTC. It specifies CASSARVDAGLYEQYF. The chain carries TRBV10-1 and TRBJ2-7; D perhaps matches TRBD2 (5 bases). Trimming stripped 4 bases from V and 4 bases from J, with 20 bases between. Germline V gene lookup returns CDR1 WNHNN and CDR2 SYGVQD (reference sequence). The CDR3 covers 16 residues.

This clonotype was seen repeatedly, ten times or more. This chain connects TRBV6-1 to TRBJ2-2, with D possibly being TRBD2 (6 bases). The germline V gene has CDR1 MNHNS and CDR2 SASEGT. Trimming removed 3 bases at V and 0 bases at J, with 11 bases between. CDR3 size: 16 residues. CDR3 DNA: TGTGCCAGCAGTGACTCCGGCGGGACGAACACCGGGGAGCTGTTTTTT. Translation: CASSDSGGTNTGELFF.

The sample holds many counts of this clonotype. This chain joins TRBV5-1 and TRBJ2-3; 16 bases line up with TRBD2. The junction had 8 bases not matched to a gene; V was cut back by 3 bases and J by 4 bases. The CDR3 covers 18 residues. Germline lookup yields CDR1 SGHRS and CDR2 YFSETQ. CDR3: CASSSGTSGRAVADTQYF. DNA of the CDR3: TGCGCCAGCAGCTCGGGGACTAGCGGGAGGGCCGTCGCAGATACGCAGTATTTT.

A few counts support this clonotype. The CDR3 loop reads CASSLTESGNQPQHF. The DNA for the CDR3 is TGTGCCAGCAGCCTGACCGAGAGTGGCAATCAGCCCCAGCATTTT. The chain combines TRBV12-3 or TRBV12-4 with TRBJ1-5; unclear D gene. The germline V and J ends were trimmed by 6 bases and 2 bases, with 14 bases remaining between them. CDR3 length: 15 amino acids.

This clonotype was counted many times. This chain uses TRBV7-8 with TRBJ1-6; D possibly corresponds to TRBD1 (6 bases). Trimming took off 5 bases at V and 7 bases at J, with 12 bases between the two ends. CDR1 and CDR2 (germline): SGHVS, FQNEAQ. This CDR3 spans 14 amino acids. The CDR3 DNA sequence: TGTGCCAGCAGCGCAGGACAGTCGAATTCACCCCTCCACTTT. Protein sequence: CASSAGQSNSPLHF.